This T cell receptor beta chain was sequenced during a study of T cells in Graves' hyperthyroidism and ophthalmopathy. The TCR beta CDR3 regions underwent amplification using RNA transcripts as the source. TCR CDR3 regions were first amplified by RT-PCR with HTBI primers. A single record per CDR3 protein comes from TCRdb applying MiXCR to the multiplex PCR reads. The sample includes some 620,000 distinct CDR3 sequences, 15% to 20% of them seen just once. Study conclusions and caveats: The majority of expanded thyroid clonotypes above 0.001 also appeared in blood.

Researchers defined stable Graves' hyperthyroidism as no ophthalmopathy progression within 18 months. Recently diagnosed hyperthyroidism of less than 2 months' duration affected patients aged 18 to 65. This clonotype occurred a few times. Its antigen is not identified. The sequenced sample consisted of blood. This receptor was identified in a woman aged 25-40 years with Graves' hyperthyroidism.

The CDR3 loop reads CASSQKQGGYGNTIYF. The CDR3 DNA follows: TGCGCCAGCAGCCAAAAACAGGGAGGATATGGAAACACCATATATTTT. This chain links TRBV4-1 with TRBJ1-3; perhaps TRBD1 as D (6 bases). The CDR3 spans 16 residues. Germline CDR1 is MGHRA and CDR2 is YSYEKL. Deletions cut 2 bases from V and 3 bases from J, with 14 bases between.